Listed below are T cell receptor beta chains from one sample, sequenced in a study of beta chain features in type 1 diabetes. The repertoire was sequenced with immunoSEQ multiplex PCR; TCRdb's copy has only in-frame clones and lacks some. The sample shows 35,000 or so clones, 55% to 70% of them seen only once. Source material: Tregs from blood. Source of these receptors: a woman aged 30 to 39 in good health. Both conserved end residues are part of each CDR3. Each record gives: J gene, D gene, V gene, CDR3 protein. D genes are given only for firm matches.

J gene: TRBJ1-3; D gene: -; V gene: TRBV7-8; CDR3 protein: CASSNRTAGNTIYF
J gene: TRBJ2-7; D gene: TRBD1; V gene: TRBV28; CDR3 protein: CASSVDRVSYEQYF
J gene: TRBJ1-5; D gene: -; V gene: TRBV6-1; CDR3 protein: CASGQFYSNQPQHF
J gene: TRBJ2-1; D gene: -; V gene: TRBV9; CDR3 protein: CASSVVASSRNEQFF
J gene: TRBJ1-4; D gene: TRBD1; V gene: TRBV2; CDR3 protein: CATKGRGAEKLFF
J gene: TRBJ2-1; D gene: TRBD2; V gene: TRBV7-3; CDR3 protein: CASSSIAGSSYNEQFF
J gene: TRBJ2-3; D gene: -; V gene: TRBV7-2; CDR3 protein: CASSLDRHTDTQYF
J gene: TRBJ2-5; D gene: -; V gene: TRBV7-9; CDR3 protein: CASSPTVGETQYF
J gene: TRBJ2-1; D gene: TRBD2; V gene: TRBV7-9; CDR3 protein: CASSPRGLAGHNEQFF
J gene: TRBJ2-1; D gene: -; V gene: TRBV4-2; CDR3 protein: CASSQDRGSHNEQFF
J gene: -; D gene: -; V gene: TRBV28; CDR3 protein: CASSHGGGHASYEQYF
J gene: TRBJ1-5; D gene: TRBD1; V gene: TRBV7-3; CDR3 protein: CASSLETGGNQPQHF
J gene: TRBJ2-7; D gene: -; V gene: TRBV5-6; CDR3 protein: CASSLRPRQGGYEQYF
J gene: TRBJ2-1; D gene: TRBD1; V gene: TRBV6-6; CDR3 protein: CASRRWTGKYNEQFF
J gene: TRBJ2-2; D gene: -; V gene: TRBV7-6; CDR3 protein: CASSLGDYRAGELFF
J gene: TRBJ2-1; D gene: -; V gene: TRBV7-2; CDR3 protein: CASTRRAGPYNEQFF
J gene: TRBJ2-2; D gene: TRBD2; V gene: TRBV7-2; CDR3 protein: CASSPRAGGDTGELFF
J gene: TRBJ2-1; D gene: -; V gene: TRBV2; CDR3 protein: CASSGTEAKQFF
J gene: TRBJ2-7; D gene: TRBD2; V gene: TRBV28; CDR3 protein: CASTTLGLAGYEQYF
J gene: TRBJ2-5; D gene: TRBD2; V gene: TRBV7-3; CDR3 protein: CASSLEASGSWETQYF
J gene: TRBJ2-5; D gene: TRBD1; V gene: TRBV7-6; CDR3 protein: CASSWAGQGQETQYF
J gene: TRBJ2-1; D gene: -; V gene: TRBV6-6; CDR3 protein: CASRNTQGTHEQFF
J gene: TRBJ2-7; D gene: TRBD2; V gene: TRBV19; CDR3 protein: CASSISGNVYEQYF
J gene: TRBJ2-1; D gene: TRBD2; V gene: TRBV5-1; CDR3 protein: CASSFLQTSGRSNEQFF
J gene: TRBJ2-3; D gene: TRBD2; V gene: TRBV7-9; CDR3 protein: CASSRPNIAGGTDTQYF
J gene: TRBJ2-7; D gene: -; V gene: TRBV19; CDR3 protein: CASSSSEASSYEQYF
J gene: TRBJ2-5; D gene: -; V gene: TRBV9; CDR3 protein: CASSLRGWEQETQYF
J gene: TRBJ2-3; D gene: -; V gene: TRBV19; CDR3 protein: CASSIRTVRTDTQYF
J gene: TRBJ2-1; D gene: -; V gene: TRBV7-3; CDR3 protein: CASSLLAGQGGEQFF
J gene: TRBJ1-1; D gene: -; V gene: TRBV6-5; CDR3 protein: CASSYRQSYTEAFF
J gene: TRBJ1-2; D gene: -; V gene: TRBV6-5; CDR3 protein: CASSYSSGPGDGYTF
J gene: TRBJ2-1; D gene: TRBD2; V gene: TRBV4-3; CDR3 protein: CASSQSLAGGNEQFF
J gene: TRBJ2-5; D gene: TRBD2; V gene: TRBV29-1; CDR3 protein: CSVAGLAGVGEQYF
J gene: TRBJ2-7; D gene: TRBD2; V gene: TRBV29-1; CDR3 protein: CSVGGPLSGSSYEQYF
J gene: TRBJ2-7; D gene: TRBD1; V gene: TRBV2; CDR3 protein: CASGRQGVSYEQYF
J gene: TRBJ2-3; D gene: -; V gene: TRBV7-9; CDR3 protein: CASSLRGYTSTDTQYF
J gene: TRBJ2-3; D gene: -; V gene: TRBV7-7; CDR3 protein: CASSLGWGVDTQYF
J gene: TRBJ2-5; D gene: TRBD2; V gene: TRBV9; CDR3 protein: CASSPSLAGAETQYF
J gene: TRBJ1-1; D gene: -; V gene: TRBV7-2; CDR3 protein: CASSFATVNTEAFF
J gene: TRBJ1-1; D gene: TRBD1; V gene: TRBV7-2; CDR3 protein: CASSIRQGMNTEAFF
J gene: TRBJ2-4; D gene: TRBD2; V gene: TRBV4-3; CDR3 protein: CASSQETGGGNIQYF
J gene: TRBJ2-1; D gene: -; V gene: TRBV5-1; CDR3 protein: CASSLNPPNEQFF
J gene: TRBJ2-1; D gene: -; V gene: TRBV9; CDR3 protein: CASSVGGDRSYNEQFF
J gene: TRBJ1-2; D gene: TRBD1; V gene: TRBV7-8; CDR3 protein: CASSTSLTGQIFNYGYTF
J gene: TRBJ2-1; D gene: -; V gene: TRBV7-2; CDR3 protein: CASSLGAYNEQFF
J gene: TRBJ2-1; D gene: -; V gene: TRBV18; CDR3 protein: CASSYGPTYNEQFF
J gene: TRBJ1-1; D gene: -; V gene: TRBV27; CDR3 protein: CASRAGRLEAFF
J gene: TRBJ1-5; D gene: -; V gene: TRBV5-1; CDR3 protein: CASSLAGGNQPQHF
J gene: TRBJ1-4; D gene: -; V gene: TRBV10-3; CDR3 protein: CAIRTPPNPKLFF
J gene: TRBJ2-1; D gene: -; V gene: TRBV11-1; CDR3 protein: CASSFYNEQFF
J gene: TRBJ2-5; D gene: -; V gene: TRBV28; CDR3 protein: CASGSAEGETQYF